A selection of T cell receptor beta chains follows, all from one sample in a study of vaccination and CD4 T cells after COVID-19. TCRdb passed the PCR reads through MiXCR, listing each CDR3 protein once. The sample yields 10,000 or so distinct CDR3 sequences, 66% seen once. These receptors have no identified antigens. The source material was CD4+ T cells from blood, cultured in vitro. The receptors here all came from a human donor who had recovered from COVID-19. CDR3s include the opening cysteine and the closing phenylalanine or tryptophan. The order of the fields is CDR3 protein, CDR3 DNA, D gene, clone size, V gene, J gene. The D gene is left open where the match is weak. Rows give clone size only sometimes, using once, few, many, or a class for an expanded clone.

CASSERGRGNEKLFF,TGTGCCAGCAGCGAGAGGGGGAGGGGAAATGAAAAACTGTTTTTT,.,.,TRBV6-1,TRBJ1-4
CASSLGGFGRGYTF,TGTGCCAGCAGTTTAGGGGGGTTCGGGAGGGGCTACACCTTC,.,.,TRBV27,TRBJ1-2
CASSYSTGTSAYEQYF,TGTGCCAGCAGTTACTCGACTGGGACATCCGCCTACGAGCAGTACTTC,.,.,TRBV6-5,TRBJ2-7
CASSQDGGPYGYTF,TGCGCCAGCAGCCAAGATGGTGGGCCCTATGGCTACACCTTC,.,.,TRBV4-1,TRBJ1-2
CASSRRAAFYNEQFF,TGTGCCAGCAGCCGGAGGGCAGCCTTCTACAATGAGCAGTTCTTC,.,.,TRBV7-3,TRBJ2-1
CSATTGTGGGYTF,TGCAGTGCTACCACCGGGACAGGGGGTGGCTACACCTTC,TRBD1,few,TRBV20-1,TRBJ1-2
CASSMSWSNTGELFF,TGTGCCAGTAGTATGTCTTGGTCGAACACCGGGGAGCTGTTTTTT,.,once,TRBV19,TRBJ2-2
CASSLRDRRLPDTQYF,TGTGCCAGCAGCTTAAGGGACAGGAGACTTCCAGATACGCAGTATTTT,TRBD1,.,TRBV7-9,TRBJ2-3
CRTLLQNTEAFF,TGCAGGACGTTACTTCAGAACACTGAAGCTTTCTTT,.,once,TRBV20-1,TRBJ1-1
CASSSYRGANTGELFF,TGTGCCAGCAGTTCCTATAGGGGTGCGAACACCGGGGAGCTGTTTTTT,.,few,TRBV6-2/TRBV6-3,TRBJ2-2
CASSFDGVNTEAFF,TGTGCCAGCAGTTTCGACGGGGTGAACACTGAAGCTTTCTTT,.,few,TRBV27,TRBJ1-1
CASSFLYGYTF,TGTGCCAGCAGTTTCCTCTATGGCTACACCTTC,.,.,TRBV28,TRBJ1-2
CSARTGTVNTEAFF,TGCAGTGCTAGAACCGGGACGGTGAACACTGAAGCTTTCTTT,.,.,TRBV20-1,TRBJ1-1
CASSGGGGSNQPQHF,TGTGCCAGTAGTGGCGGGGGGGGTAGCAATCAGCCCCAGCATTTT,.,.,TRBV19,TRBJ1-5
CASSSGGLFGPQHF,TGCGCCAGCAGCTCTGGGGGGCTTTTTGGGCCCCAGCATTTT,.,few,TRBV10-1,TRBJ1-5
CASSLITASGNTIYF,TGTGCCAGTAGCCTCATCACGGCCTCTGGAAACACCATATATTTT,.,.,TRBV19,TRBJ1-3
CASLAGGGNTIYF,TGTGCCAGTTTGGCCGGCGGCGGAAACACCATATATTTT,.,.,TRBV19,TRBJ1-3
CAISVAGVEQYF,TGTGCCATCAGCGTGGCAGGGGTCGAGCAGTACTTC,.,few,TRBV10-3,TRBJ2-7
CSARDLLGTKYGYTF,TGCAGTGCTAGAGATCTCTTGGGGACCAAGTATGGCTACACCTTC,.,few,TRBV20-1,TRBJ1-2
CASSSQFNDAEAFF,TGTGCCAGCAGCTCCCAGTTTAACGATGCTGAAGCTTTCTTT,.,.,TRBV7-9,TRBJ1-1
CASSRTGLSTDTQYF,TGTGCCAGCAGTAGGACAGGTTTAAGCACAGATACGCAGTATTTT,TRBD1,.,TRBV2,TRBJ2-3
CSALRLNTEAFF,TGCAGTGCCCTCAGGCTGAACACTGAAGCTTTCTTT,.,.,TRBV20-1,TRBJ1-1
CSAREGRSSYNSPLHF,TGCAGTGCTAGAGAGGGCAGGAGCTCCTATAATTCACCCCTCCACTTT,.,few,TRBV20-1,TRBJ1-6
CASSTGTSTGELFF,TGTGCCAGCAGCACCGGGACATCCACCGGGGAGCTGTTTTTT,.,once,TRBV7-3,TRBJ2-2
CASSQDTGGMMAKNIQYF,TGCGCCAGCAGCCAAGATACAGGGGGAATGATGGCCAAAAACATTCAGTACTTC,TRBD1,.,TRBV4-1,TRBJ2-4
CAISDELGQGAGNTIYF,TGTGCCATCAGTGATGAGCTCGGACAGGGCGCAGGAAACACCATATATTTT,TRBD1,.,TRBV10-3,TRBJ1-3
CSAKNYGYTF,TGCAGTGCTAAGAACTATGGCTACACCTTC,.,.,TRBV20-1,TRBJ1-2
CASSSGTEAFF,TGTGCCAGCAGCTCCGGGACAGAAGCTTTCTTT,.,.,TRBV6-1,TRBJ1-1
CATSQGWNTEAFF,TGTGCCACCTCCCAGGGGTGGAACACTGAAGCTTTCTTT,.,.,TRBV24-1,TRBJ1-1
CASSRTGTFSSYEQYF,TGTGCCAGCAGCCGCACAGGGACCTTCAGCTCCTACGAGCAGTACTTC,.,.,TRBV2,TRBJ2-7